The 22 T cell receptor beta chains listed next were all sequenced from one sample in a study of T cell responses to AZD1222 COVID-19 vaccine. Clones were read by immunoSEQ multiplex PCR, and TCRdb kept only the in-frame ones, dropping some. The table includes about 56,000 clones, 60% to 80% detected once. The sequencing used peripheral blood, collected 28 days after the second AZD1222 dose. These receptor sequences come from an adult who received the AZD1222 COVID-19 vaccine.

The chain combines TRBV5-5 with TRBJ2-7; 10 nucleotides match TRBD1. The CDR3 loop spans 14 amino acids. Germline V gene sequence: CDR1 SGHKS, CDR2 YYEKEE (reference sequence). J gave up 2 bases and V 4 bases, and 3 bases lay outside the gene matches. The DNA for the CDR3 is TGTGCCAGCAGCCACGGGACAGGGGCCTACGAGCAGTACTTC. Translation: CASSHGTGAYEQYF.

The V and J genes are TRBV7-2 and TRBJ1-5; D is unclear. CDR3 length: 13 residues. The germline gives CDR1 SGHTA, CDR2 FQGNSA. V dropped 5 bases and J dropped 11 bases, with 16 bases sitting between them. CDR3 DNA sequence: TGTGCCAGCAGCCCGATCTCTCGAGGGACCCAGCATTTT. Protein sequence: CASSPISRGTQHF.

The genes are TRBV28 and TRBJ2-1; TRBD2 matches 8 bases. Unmatched junction bases numbered 8, after V lost 6 bases and J lost 4 bases. Germline lookup yields CDR1 MDHEN and CDR2 SYDVKM. The CDR3 has 15 amino acids. The DNA of the CDR3 is TGTGCCAGCAGCCGCGGGGGGCCGGGGTACAATGAGCAGTTCTTC. Residues: CASSRGGPGYNEQFF.

The count of this clone is one. V and J are TRBV27 and TRBJ1-4; D possibly corresponds to TRBD1 (6 bases). This CDR3 has 16 residues. Trimming shortened V by 2 bases and J by 9 bases, and 19 bases separated the two germline ends. Germline CDR1 and CDR2: MNHEY and SMNVEV (reference sequence). CDR3 in amino acids: CASSLQAGGARKKLFF. CDR3 coding DNA: TGTGCCAGCAGTTTACAGGCGGGGGGGGCCAGGAAAAAACTGTTTTTT.

V is TRBV29-1 and J is TRBJ2-5; tentative D call: TRBD1 (5 bases). V was shortened by 5 bases and J by 1 base, with 14 bases between the two germline ends. Germline CDR1 and CDR2: SQVTM and ANQGSEA. The CDR3 extends over 14 amino acids. The CDR3 DNA reads TGCAGCGTTCTTAGGGGTCGGATCCAAGAGACCCAGTACTTC. This encodes CSVLRGRIQETQYF.

This rearrangement joins TRBV2 to TRBJ1-1; no clear D. The V end was cut by 6 bases, the J end by 1 base, with 12 bases between. CDR1 SNHLY and CDR2 FYNNEI come from the germline V gene. The CDR3 is 14 amino acids. The chain's CDR3 is CASSEMGQNTEAFF. The CDR3, as DNA: TGTGCCAGCAGCGAAATGGGTCAGAACACTGAAGCTTTCTTT.

V is TRBV28 and J is TRBJ2-7; the match to TRBD2 covers 9 bases. V lost 5 bases to trimming and J lost 5 bases; unmatched junction nucleotides: 16. This CDR3 spans 17 amino acids. CDR1 MDHEN and CDR2 SYDVKM come from the germline V gene. CDR3: CASSHPLISGSLNEQYF. CDR3 DNA: TGTGCCAGCAGTCACCCCTTGATTAGCGGGAGCTTGAACGAGCAGTACTTC.

The chain has TRBV15 and TRBJ1-5; D is unresolved. CDR3 length equals 14 residues. The V end lost 0 bases, the J end lost 0 bases, and 3 bases lay between the germline ends. CDR1 LNHNV and CDR2 YYDKDF come from the germline V gene (reference sequence). The CDR3 nucleotides read TGTGCCACCAGCAGAGATTTTAGCAATCAGCCCCAGCATTTT. Translating it yields CATSRDFSNQPQHF.

This clone showed up just a few times. This chain links TRBV6-2 or TRBV6-3 with TRBJ2-7; the D is unclear. V lost 2 bases and J lost 1, with 6 bases in between. This CDR3 contains 13 residues. Germline-derived CDR1 and CDR2 are MNHEY and SVGEGT. The CDR3 sequence: CASSYQESYEQYF. CDR3 sequence (DNA): TGTGCCAGCAGTTACCAGGAGTCCTACGAGCAGTACTTC.

The gene calls are TRBV5-5 and TRBJ2-1; D may correspond to TRBD1 or TRBD2 (5 bases each). V was clipped by 0 bases and J by 0 bases, with 7 bases between them. The CDR3 consists of 15 residues. The germline CDR1 and CDR2 sequences are SGHKS and YYEKEE (reference sequence). CDR3 region: CASSLGGSSYNEQFF. The CDR3 DNA follows: TGTGCCAGCAGCTTGGGGGGGAGCTCCTACAATGAGCAGTTCTTC.

The V and J genes are TRBV6-6 and TRBJ1-2; the D is unclear. The CDR3 totals 20 residues. The germline V gene has CDR1 MNHNY and CDR2 SVGAGI (reference sequence). V was trimmed by 6 bases and J by 3 bases, leaving 32 bases between them. CDR3 coding DNA: TGTGCCAGCAGCCGACGACTCGGGAGCTCGAATTATCAAAGATACTATGGCTACACCTTC. Its protein is CASSRRLGSSNYQRYYGYTF.

The chain couples TRBV6-5 to TRBJ1-1; D is unresolved. In germline, CDR1 is MNHEY, CDR2 SVGAGI. Trimming shortened V by 8 bases and J by 0 bases, and 10 bases separated the two germline ends. This CDR3 has 13 amino acids. As DNA, the CDR3 is TGTGCCAGCGCTACCCAGATGAACACTGAAGCTTTCTTT. It yields the protein CASATQMNTEAFF.

The rearrangement uses TRBV24-1 and TRBJ2-5, with a weak D call TRBD1 (6 bases). The V gene's germline CDR1 is KGHDR and CDR2 SFDVKD. The V and J ends lost 2 bases and 2 bases respectively, with 14 bases between them. This CDR3 is 16 amino acids long. The CDR3 sequence is CATSDWGTHSQETQYF. CDR3 nucleotides: TGTGCCACCAGTGATTGGGGGACACATAGTCAAGAGACCCAGTACTTC.

The chain carries TRBV19 and TRBJ1-1; TRBD1 is a possible D gene (6 bases). V lost 5 bases and J lost 1, with 11 bases in between. CDR3 size: 14 residues. Germline assignment: CDR1 LNHDA and CDR2 SQIVND (reference sequence). The CDR3 nucleotides are TGTGCCAGTAGTTTCCGGACAGAGAACACTGAAGCTTTCTTT. Translation: CASSFRTENTEAFF. The complete variable domain, with remaining parts taken from reference TRBV19 and TRBJ1-1, reads DGGITQSPKYLFRKEGQNVTLSCEQNLNHDAMYWYRQDPGQGLRLIYYSQIVNDFQKGDIAEGYSVSREKKESFPLTVTSAQKNPTAFYLCASSFRTENTEAFFGQGTRLTVV.

This clone has a handful of counts. V usage is TRBV10-1 and J usage is TRBJ1-2, with D tentatively TRBD1 (5 bases). Per the germline V gene, CDR1 is WNHNN and CDR2 is SYGVQD (reference sequence). CDR3 size: 12 residues. V lost 6 bases, J lost 8 bases, and 13 bases lay in between. CDR3 sequence reads: CASSSPGFGYTF. The CDR3 DNA reads TGCGCCAGCAGCTCCCCAGGGTTCGGCTACACCTTC.

V is TRBV5-1 and J is TRBJ2-1; no definite D call. Germline CDR1 reads SGHRS; CDR2 reads YFSETQ. The germline V and J ends were trimmed by 0 bases and 6 bases, with 4 bases remaining between them. The CDR3 runs 12 residues. The CDR3 nucleotides read TGCGCCAGCAGCTTGGCCTTCAATGAGCAGTTCTTC. It codes for CASSLAFNEQFF.

V and J are TRBV28 and TRBJ1-5, with 7 nucleotides matching TRBD1. Germline CDR1 and CDR2: MDHEN and SYDVKM. CDR3 length equals 13 residues. The junction had 5 bases not matched to a gene; V was cut back by 8 bases and J by 4 bases. CDR3 in amino acids: CASHRGSNQPQHF. The CDR3 region has the DNA TGTGCCAGCCACAGGGGATCGAATCAGCCCCAGCATTTT.

The chain links TRBV20-1 to TRBJ2-3, with 7 positions matching TRBD2. The CDR3 covers 15 residues. CDR1 and CDR2 (germline): DFQATT, SNEGSKA (reference sequence). The V and J ends lost 3 bases and 0 bases, in that order; junction bases with no gene match: 6. CDR3 amino acids: CSASGGEVSTDTQYF. CDR3 nucleotide sequence: TGCAGTGCTAGTGGGGGGGAAGTAAGCACAGATACGCAGTATTTT.

This clone was seen only once. This chain joins TRBV11-3 and TRBJ1-1; D is ambiguous. This CDR3 spans 14 amino acids. V was pared by 0 bases and J by 1 base, with 6 bases between. Germline loops: CDR1 SGHNT, CDR2 YENEEA. The CDR3: CASSLDYTNTEAFF. The CDR3 DNA reads as TGTGCCAGCAGCTTAGATTATACGAACACTGAAGCTTTCTTT. Using reference TRBV11-3 and TRBJ1-1 for the parts outside the CDR3, the full variable domain is EAGVVQSPRYKIIEKKQPVAFWCNPISGHNTLYWYLQNLGQGPELLIRYENEEAVDDSQLPKDRFSAERLKGVDSTLKIQPAELGDSAVYLCASSLDYTNTEAFFGQGTRLTVV.

V usage is TRBV25-1 and J usage is TRBJ1-2; no firm D call. Between the trimmed V and J ends, which lost 3 bases and 2 bases, there was a span of 13 bases. Germline CDR1 is MGHDK and CDR2 is SYGVNS. This CDR3 region has 15 residues. The CDR3 protein is CASSDHLTRNYGYTF. Here the CDR3 DNA reads TGTGCCAGCAGTGACCACCTGACACGGAACTATGGCTACACCTTC.

V gene TRBV19 combines with J gene TRBJ2-3; 7 nucleotides align to TRBD1. The CDR3 length is 13 residues. Per the germline V gene, CDR1 is LNHDA and CDR2 is SQIVND (reference sequence). V gave up 9 bases and J gave up 1 base; unmatched junction bases: 4. The CDR3 region is CASHRGGTDTQYF. The CDR3 nucleotides read TGTGCCAGCCACAGGGGCGGCACAGATACGCAGTATTTT. The whole variable domain, filled in from reference TRBV19 and TRBJ2-3, reads DGGITQSPKYLFRKEGQNVTLSCEQNLNHDAMYWYRQDPGQGLRLIYYSQIVNDFQKGDIAEGYSVSREKKESFPLTVTSAQKNPTAFYLCASHRGGTDTQYFGPGTRLTVL.

This chain links TRBV28 with TRBJ1-5; no clear D. CDR1 and CDR2 from the germline V gene are MDHEN and SYDVKM. The CDR3 runs 13 residues. The V end lost 6 bases, the J end lost 5 bases, and 11 bases lay between the germline ends. In nucleotides, the CDR3 is TGTGCCAGCAGGACCCTTGGAGATCAGCCCCAGCATTTT. The encoded protein is CASRTLGDQPQHF.